This is a list of T cell receptor beta chains from one sample in a study of T cells in Graves' hyperthyroidism and ophthalmopathy. TCRdb used MiXCR to reprocess the multiplex PCR reads, holding one entry per CDR3 protein. There are under 400,000 distinct CDR3 sequences in the sample; about 16% occur only once, and roughly 19% lies in the top ten. Sequenced: blood. The receptors here all came from an older woman with Graves' ophthalmopathy. CDR3s include the opening cysteine and the closing phenylalanine or tryptophan. D genes are given only for firm matches. Clone size is not always given. Where it is, it says once, few, many or a class for expanded clones.

D: -
size: -
V: TRBV5-1
J: TRBJ1-3
DNA: TGCGCCAGCGCCACAGGGCAAGGAAACACCATATATTTT
CDR3: CASATGQGNTIYF

D: TRBD1
size: -
V: TRBV19
J: TRBJ1-2
DNA: TGTGCCAGTAGTACCTCAACAGGGGGCGATGGCTACACCTTC
CDR3: CASSTSTGGDGYTF

D: -
size: -
V: TRBV5-1
J: TRBJ2-7
DNA: TGCGCCAGCTGTCTGGGGGGTTTAGGGAACGAGCAGTACTTC
CDR3: CASCLGGLGNEQYF

D: TRBD2
size: -
V: TRBV3-1
J: TRBJ2-5
DNA: TGTGCCAGCAGCCAAAATTGGGGGACTAGCCTCCGGAAGACCCAGTACTTC
CDR3: CASSQNWGTSLRKTQYF

D: -
size: few
V: TRBV6-1
J: TRBJ1-3
DNA: TGTGCCAGCTACTCTGGAAACACCATATATTTT
CDR3: CASYSGNTIYF

D: -
size: -
V: TRBV27
J: TRBJ1-1
DNA: TGTGCCAGCGTATCCAGGGGGAACACTGAAGCTTTCTTT
CDR3: CASVSRGNTEAFF

D: -
size: many
V: TRBV7-3
J: TRBJ2-2
DNA: TGTGCCAGCAGCCCTAGGGGGTCGGACACCGGGGAGCTGTTTTTT
CDR3: CASSPRGSDTGELFF

D: TRBD2
size: many
V: TRBV5-1
J: TRBJ2-2
DNA: TGCGCCAGCAGCTTGGGAGTAGCGGGAGCGGTCACCGGGGAGCTGTTTTTT
CDR3: CASSLGVAGAVTGELFF

D: -
size: many
V: TRBV7-2
J: TRBJ1-1
DNA: TGTGCCAGCAACCCGATAGGGATGAACACTGAAGCTTTCTTT
CDR3: CASNPIGMNTEAFF

D: TRBD2
size: -
V: TRBV19
J: TRBJ2-7
DNA: TGTGCCAGTAGTGGGGGGCTAGCGGGAGAGATCCACGAGCAGTACTTC
CDR3: CASSGGLAGEIHEQYF

D: -
size: many
V: TRBV28
J: TRBJ1-2
DNA: TGTGCCAGCAGTGAAACCGGGAGCTATGGCTACACCTTC
CDR3: CASSETGSYGYTF

D: -
size: many
V: TRBV7-9
J: TRBJ1-1
DNA: TGTGCCAGCACCGAGGTAAGAGGCACTGAAGCTTTCTTT
CDR3: CASTEVRGTEAFF

D: TRBD2
size: -
V: TRBV20-1
J: TRBJ2-1
DNA: TGCAGTGCTAGAGCCCAGGGCGGGAGCAGCTACAATGAGCAGTTCTTC
CDR3: CSARAQGGSSYNEQFF

D: TRBD1
size: -
V: TRBV9
J: TRBJ2-2
DNA: TGTGCCAGCAGCGAGGGGACAGCTAACACCGGGGAGCTGTTTTTT
CDR3: CASSEGTANTGELFF

D: TRBD2
size: -
V: TRBV7-2
J: TRBJ2-5
DNA: TGTGCCAGCAGCTTTCAGGGACTATTATACTTC
CDR3: CASSFQGLLYF

D: TRBD2
size: many
V: TRBV2
J: TRBJ2-7
DNA: TGTGCCAGCAAGGGCGGGACTAGCGTTTCCTACGAGCAGTACTTC
CDR3: CASKGGTSVSYEQYF

D: TRBD1
size: -
V: TRBV18
J: TRBJ1-2
DNA: TGTGCCAGCTCACCGGGACAGGGGTATATGAACTATGGCTACACCTTC
CDR3: CASSPGQGYMNYGYTF

D: TRBD1
size: many
V: TRBV28
J: TRBJ2-7
DNA: TGTGCCAGCAGTTTCCCGGGACAGGGTGGCCACGAGCAGTACTTC
CDR3: CASSFPGQGGHEQYF

D: -
size: -
V: TRBV19
J: TRBJ2-1
DNA: TGTGCCAGTAGTATAGTGTCTAGTGAGCAGTTCTTC
CDR3: CASSIVSSEQFF

D: -
size: -
V: TRBV2
J: TRBJ2-2
DNA: TGTGCCAGCAGTAAAAGGACGATAAACACCGGGGAGCTGTTTTTT
CDR3: CASSKRTINTGELFF

D: -
size: many
V: TRBV3-1
J: TRBJ2-7
DNA: TGTGCCAGCAGCCAAGATGGCGGTTCGCGTGAGCAGTACTTC
CDR3: CASSQDGGSREQYF

D: -
size: many
V: TRBV12-3/TRBV12-4
J: TRBJ2-6
DNA: TGTGCCAGCACCGAAACAGGGGGGGTCTCTGGGGCCAACGTCCTGACTTTC
CDR3: CASTETGGVSGANVLTF

D: -
size: many
V: TRBV20-1
J: TRBJ2-3
DNA: TGCAGTGCTAGCGGAGCAGATACGCAGTATTTT
CDR3: CSASGADTQYF

D: TRBD2
size: -
V: TRBV19
J: TRBJ2-2
DNA: TGTGCCAGTAGTGGGGGGGGACTAGCGGCAGCCTACACCGGGGAGCTGTTTTTT
CDR3: CASSGGGLAAAYTGELFF

D: TRBD2
size: -
V: TRBV12-3/TRBV12-4
J: TRBJ2-2
DNA: TGTGCCAGCAGTTTCTTCCGGTTCGCGGGGGAGGCGGACACCGGGGAGCTGTTTTTT
CDR3: CASSFFRFAGEADTGELFF

D: -
size: many
V: TRBV27
J: TRBJ2-5
DNA: TGTGCCAGCAGTATCGATCGCGGGACAACCTTGGAGACCCAGTACTTC
CDR3: CASSIDRGTTLETQYF

D: -
size: many
V: TRBV28
J: TRBJ1-2
DNA: TGTGCCAGCAGTTCCCTCTCGATTAACTATGGCTACACCTTC
CDR3: CASSSLSINYGYTF

D: TRBD2
size: -
V: TRBV19
J: TRBJ2-1
DNA: TGTGCCAGTCGGGGCGGGGGGGACAATGAGCAGTTCTTC
CDR3: CASRGGGDNEQFF

D: -
size: many
V: TRBV2
J: TRBJ2-5
DNA: TGTGGGAGTAGACGAGAGACCCAGTACTTC
CDR3: CGSRRETQYF

D: -
size: many
V: TRBV30
J: TRBJ2-5
DNA: TGTGCCTGGAGTCAGGGACATCCACAAGAGACCCAGTACTTC
CDR3: CAWSQGHPQETQYF

D: TRBD1
size: -
V: TRBV20-1
J: TRBJ2-2
DNA: TGCAGTGCTAGAGATTCGGGACAGGGGGCTACCGGGGAGCTGTTTTTT
CDR3: CSARDSGQGATGELFF

D: -
size: many
V: TRBV7-3
J: TRBJ2-5
DNA: TGTGCCAGCAGCTATCAGGGATCCGCGGAGACCCAGTACTTC
CDR3: CASSYQGSAETQYF

D: TRBD1
size: -
V: TRBV4-2
J: TRBJ2-7
DNA: TGTGCCAGCAGCCAAGATAGTCCTTGGGGTCGGGACAGTCCCCCCTACGAGCAGTACTTC
CDR3: CASSQDSPWGRDSPPYEQYF

D: TRBD2
size: -
V: TRBV7-2
J: TRBJ2-7
DNA: TGTGCCAGCAGCTTATGGCTAGCGGCAAGCTACGAGCAGTACTTC
CDR3: CASSLWLAASYEQYF

D: -
size: many
V: TRBV6-1
J: TRBJ1-1
DNA: TGTGCCAGCAGTGAAGGTGTGGGGTTTTTCACTGAAGCTTTCTTT
CDR3: CASSEGVGFFTEAFF

D: -
size: many
V: TRBV7-2
J: TRBJ2-7
DNA: TGTGCCAGCAGCGATTACCGGGGGCCCGCCGAGCAGTACTTC
CDR3: CASSDYRGPAEQYF

D: TRBD1
size: -
V: TRBV5-6
J: TRBJ2-7
DNA: TGTGCCAGCAGCTGGGGGACAGGATCCTACGAGCAGTACTTC
CDR3: CASSWGTGSYEQYF

D: -
size: -
V: TRBV28
J: TRBJ2-2
DNA: TGTGCCAGCAGTTTCCCCCGGATGGGCACCGGGGAGCTGTTTTTT
CDR3: CASSFPRMGTGELFF

D: -
size: many
V: TRBV6-1
J: TRBJ1-5
DNA: TGTGCCAGCAGAGACCTTAATCAGCCCCAGCATTTT
CDR3: CASRDLNQPQHF

D: TRBD1
size: many
V: TRBV7-2
J: TRBJ2-7
DNA: TGTGCCAGCAGCTTAGGACAGGGGAAGGGCGAGCAGTACTTC
CDR3: CASSLGQGKGEQYF

D: TRBD2
size: many
V: TRBV10-1
J: TRBJ2-1
DNA: TGCGCCAGCAGTGAGTCTATGACTAGCGGGAGGAACAATGAGCAGTTCTTC
CDR3: CASSESMTSGRNNEQFF